Listed here are 4 T cell receptor beta chains from one sample, sequenced in a study of siplizumab effects on memory and regulatory T cells. The method was immunoSEQ multiplex PCR; TCRdb's version includes in-frame clones alone and lacks a portion of them. The table lists about 48,000 clones, less than 90% of them singletons, with roughly 0.3% in the top ten. Sequenced: naive CD8+ T cells sorted from blood. These receptors originate from a human donor in good health.

The V call is TRBV2, the J call TRBJ1-2; D is uncertain. Trimming stripped 6 bases from V and 7 bases from J, with 9 bases between. The CDR3 is 11 amino acids. CDR1 and CDR2 from the germline V gene are SNHLY and FYNNEI. This CDR3 reads CASSVPLGYTF. DNA for the CDR3: TGTGCCAGCAGCGTTCCCCTTGGCTACACCTTC. The variable domain in full, with the rest retrieved from reference TRBV2 and TRBJ1-2, is EPEVTQTPSHQVTQMGQEVILRCVPISNHLYFYWYRQILGQKVEFLVSFYNNEISEKSEIFDDQFSVERPDGSNFTLKIRSTKLEDSAMYFCASSVPLGYTFGSGTRLTVV.

The genes are TRBV5-1 and TRBJ1-1, with D maybe TRBD1 (6 bases). The V gene lost 4 bases and the J gene lost 5 bases, with 18 bases spanning the gap. The germline gives CDR1 SGHRS, CDR2 YFSETQ. The CDR3 loop spans 15 amino acids. The CDR3 is CASSPAPGERTEAFF. The CDR3, as DNA: TGCGCCAGCAGCCCGGCCCCAGGGGAGAGGACTGAAGCTTTCTTT.

The chain's CDR3 is CASSHSYNEQFF. The CDR3 region has the DNA TGCGCCAGCAGCCACAGCTACAATGAGCAGTTCTTC. The V and J genes are TRBV5-1 and TRBJ2-1; D not certain. Between the trimmed V and J ends, which lost 4 bases and 3 bases, there was a span of 5 bases. This CDR3 has 12 amino acids. Germline assignment: CDR1 SGHRS and CDR2 YFSETQ.

CDR3 in DNA: TGTGCCAGCAGTGAAGCTCCTAGCGGGAGGGCGAATGAGCAGTTCTTC. As protein: CASSEAPSGRANEQFF. The chain carries TRBV2 and TRBJ2-1, with 12 bases matching TRBD2. Trimming cost V 0 bases and J 7 bases; bases outside gene matches: 4. CDR3 length: 16 amino acids. Germline V gene lookup returns CDR1 SNHLY and CDR2 FYNNEI.